This T cell receptor beta chain was identified during a study of T cells expressing NK-cell markers. Looking at the study overall: HCMV seropositivity characterized seven of the eight sequenced donors, and seronegativity one. Study observations and caveats: The study found these clonotypes also leading the CD3+CD56-NKG2C+ fraction in four donors. Dominant NKG2C+ clonotype frequencies of roughly 1.0-7.5% of CD8+ T cells were measured in over five donors.

As for this clonotype: Its antigen is not known.

TCRdb reprocessed the 5' RACE reads and keeps a single row for each CDR3 protein, giving no DNA. The repertoire shows 200,000 to 300,000 distinct CDR3 sequences; the top ten hold roughly 4.2%. The length of the CDR3 is 16 residues. Germline V gene lookup returns CDR1 DFQATT and CDR2 SNEGSKA (reference sequence). The rearrangement uses TRBV20-1 and TRBJ2-3; TCRdb calls TRBD2, which cannot be checked without DNA. Specimen: blood T cells: a sorted CD56 or NKG2C T cell subset, CD4+ or CD8+ T cells, or bulk PBMC T cells (not recorded which). The clonotype was recovered from a woman between 18 and 70 years old in good health. The CDR3 region is CSATKAGGPLGDTQYF.